The T cell receptor beta chain under discussion was sequenced for a study of cytomegalovirus exposure and HLA in healthy donors. With 60 Vbeta and 13 Jbeta primers, the PCR was carried out. The data were produced by immunoSEQ multiplex PCR, yet TCRdb's version contains in-frame clones alone and is incomplete. The sample has 85,000 to 90,000 clones, around 84% seen once. Germline lookup yields CDR1 SGHTA and CDR2 FQGNSA. This CDR3 has 13 residues. The donors gave bone marrow, and they were healthy. The sequence came from a man aged 35 to 55 in good health and CMV-seropositive. Input material: PBMCs. The V call is TRBV7-2, the J call TRBJ2-5, with D possibly being TRBD1 (5 bases). The J call is in doubt because the DNA end fits TRBJ2-7 better. The CDR3: CASSQTPGHEQYF. CDR3 sequence (DNA): TGTGCCAGCAGCCAGACCCCAGGGCACGAGCAGTACTTC.